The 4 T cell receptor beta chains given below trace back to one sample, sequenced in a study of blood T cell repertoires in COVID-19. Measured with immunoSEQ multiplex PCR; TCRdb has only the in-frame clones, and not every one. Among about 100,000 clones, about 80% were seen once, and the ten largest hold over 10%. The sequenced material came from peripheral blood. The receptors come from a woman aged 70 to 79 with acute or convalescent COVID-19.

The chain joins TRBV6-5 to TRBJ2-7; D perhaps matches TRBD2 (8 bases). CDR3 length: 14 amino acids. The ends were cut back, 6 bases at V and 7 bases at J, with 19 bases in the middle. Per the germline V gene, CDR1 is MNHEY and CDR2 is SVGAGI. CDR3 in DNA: TGTGCCAGCAGGGCATTACAGGGGACTAGGGAGCAGTACTTC. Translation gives CASRALQGTREQYF.

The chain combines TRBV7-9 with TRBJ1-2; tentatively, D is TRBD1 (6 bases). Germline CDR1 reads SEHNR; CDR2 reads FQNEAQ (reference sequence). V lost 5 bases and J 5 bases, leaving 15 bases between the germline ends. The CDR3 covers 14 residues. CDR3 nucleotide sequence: TGTGCCAGCAGCCCCAGGGACACCGGGTATGGCTACACCTTC. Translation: CASSPRDTGYGYTF.

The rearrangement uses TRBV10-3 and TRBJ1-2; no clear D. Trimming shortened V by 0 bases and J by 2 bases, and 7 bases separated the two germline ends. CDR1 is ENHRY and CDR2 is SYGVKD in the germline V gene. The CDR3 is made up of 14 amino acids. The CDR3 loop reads CAISESTPNYGYTF. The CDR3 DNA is TGTGCCATCAGTGAGTCAACACCCAACTATGGCTACACCTTC.

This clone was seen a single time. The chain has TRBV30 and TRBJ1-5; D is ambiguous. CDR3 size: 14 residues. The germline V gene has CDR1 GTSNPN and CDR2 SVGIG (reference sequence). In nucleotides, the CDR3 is TGTGCGTTGACCCGGCGAGGGAGCAATCAGCCCCAGCATTTT. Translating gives CALTRRGSNQPQHF.